This TCR beta chain comes out of a study of shared clonotypes between healthy human individuals. Study-level background: Researchers assigned three CD4 naive, three CD4 memory, two CD8 naive and one CD8 memory plate to each donor.

Trimming left V 4 bases short and J 0 bases short, with 8 bases between. Germline V lookup: CDR1 SGHDT, CDR2 YYEEEE. The CDR3 consists of 13 residues. For every subset, genomic DNA was evenly distributed across several immunoSEQ plates. Measured with immunoSEQ multiplex PCR; TCRdb has only the in-frame clones, and not every one. The sample has about 2 million clones, around 96% seen once; the top ten hold roughly 1%. Terminally differentiated effector memory CD45RA+ cells were excluded from the naive CD8 cells, which were CD45RO-negative and positively selected for CCR7. All the donors were Caucasian adults who lived in Nashville, Tennessee. In regard to this clone: At the DNA level, this CDR3 is encoded by other sequences in the same sample as well.

This chain connects TRBV5-6 to TRBJ2-7; D gene unclear. This clonotype was sampled from a man younger than 30 in good health. Source material: naive CD8+ T cells sorted from blood. This CDR3 is CASSAGSSYEQYF. The DNA of the CDR3 is TGTGCCAGCAGCGCAGGCAGCTCCTACGAGCAGTACTTC.